The clone carrying this T cell receptor (beta chain) has ten or more counts. The entry originates in a study of blood T cells in healthy people across ages. The use of a sample-barcoded 5' primer and a J-beta primer mix characterized a second PCR of roughly 7 to 11 cycles. Every single cDNA molecule received a tag from a template-switch adaptor with 12 random nucleotides. TCRdb reprocessed the 5' RACE reads with MiXCR, giving one entry per CDR3 protein. The sample shows around 870,000 distinct CDR3 sequences, 29% of them seen only once. Germline CDR1 SGHVS, CDR2 FNYEAQ. With 1 base clipped from V and 5 bases from J, the junction kept 8 bases outside the gene matches. This CDR3 is 16 amino acids long.

The source of this sequence is a woman of 80 years or more in good health. The sample taken for sequencing was blood. The chain employs TRBV7-6 and TRBJ2-3; 8 bases fit TRBD1. CDR3 in amino acids: CASSLVSGGARDTQYF. The DNA for the CDR3 is TGTGCCAGCAGCTTAGTCTCAGGGGGCGCGCGAGATACGCAGTATTTT.